This T cell receptor beta chain was found in a study of blood T cell repertoires in COVID-19. As for the study in general: T cells, B-cell-depleted T cells, or PBMCs supplied cDNA or gDNA.

The V gene's germline CDR1 is SGHNT and CDR2 YYREEE (reference sequence). Trimming stripped 3 bases from V and 0 bases from J, with 11 bases between. The CDR3 extends over 15 amino acids. In the source study's methods: Using reference gene primer amplification, nucleated cell counts were estimated. Sequencing used immunoSEQ multiplex PCR; TCRdb keeps in-frame clones, though not all of them. The V and J calls and the clone size are those of that table, but D and trimming were determined from the DNA. The repertoire holds roughly 250,000 clones, with less than 90% as singletons. Sequenced input: peripheral blood. This chain links TRBV5-4 with TRBJ2-3, with unresolved D. This receptor was taken from a woman aged 40 to 50 who had recovered from COVID-19. CDR3 amino acids: CASSSQATSTDTQYF. CDR3 DNA sequence: TGTGCCAGCAGCTCTCAGGCTACTAGCACAGATACGCAGTATTTT.